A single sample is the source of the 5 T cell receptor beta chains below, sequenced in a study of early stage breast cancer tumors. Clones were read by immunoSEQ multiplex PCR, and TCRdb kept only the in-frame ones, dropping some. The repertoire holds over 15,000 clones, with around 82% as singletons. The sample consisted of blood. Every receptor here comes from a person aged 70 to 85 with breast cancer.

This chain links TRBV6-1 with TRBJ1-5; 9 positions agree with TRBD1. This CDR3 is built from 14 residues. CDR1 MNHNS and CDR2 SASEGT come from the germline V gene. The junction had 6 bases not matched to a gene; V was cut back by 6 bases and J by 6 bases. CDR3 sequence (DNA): TGTGCCAGCAGGAAACAGGGGGCGGGTCAGCCCCAGCATTTT. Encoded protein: CASRKQGAGQPQHF.

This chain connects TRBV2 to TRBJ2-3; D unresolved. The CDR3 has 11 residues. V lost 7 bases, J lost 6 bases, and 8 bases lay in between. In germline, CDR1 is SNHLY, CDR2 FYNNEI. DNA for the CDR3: TGTGCCAGCATCGAGATGGATACGCAGTATTTT. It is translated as CASIEMDTQYF.

The chain's CDR3 is CASSLKGTNTGELFF. The DNA for the CDR3 is TGTGCCAGCAGCTTAAAAGGGACTAACACCGGGGAGCTGTTTTTT. The chain is built from TRBV7-8 and TRBJ2-2; D is perhaps TRBD2 (6 bases). Trimming took 2 bases from V and 2 from J, leaving 9 bases between them. CDR1 and CDR2 (germline): SGHVS, FQNEAQ. The CDR3 is made up of 15 amino acids.

CDR3 loop: CASSLQGAGGYTF. The CDR3 region has the DNA TGTGCCAGTAGCCTACAGGGGGCGGGTGGCTACACCTTC. The chain links TRBV19 to TRBJ1-2; 9 bases are a match to TRBD1. The germline CDR1 and CDR2 sequences are LNHDA and SQIVND (reference sequence). This CDR3 comprises 13 residues. Unmatched junction bases numbered 6, after V lost 6 bases and J lost 7 bases.

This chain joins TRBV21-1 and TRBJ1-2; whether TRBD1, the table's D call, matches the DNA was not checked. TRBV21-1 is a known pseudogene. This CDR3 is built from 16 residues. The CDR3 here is CASSPSGTGGRYGYTF. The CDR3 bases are TGTGCCAGCAGCCCCTCCGGGACAGGGGGCAGGTATGGCTACACCTTC.